This T cell receptor beta chain was captured in a study of blood T cells in healthy people across ages (dated by TCRdb to the mid-2010s). Some background on the complete study: Template switching captured roughly one uniquely barcoded TCR beta cDNA molecule per two T cells in model experiments. Age-related changes in TCR beta repertoire diversity were measured in the study by deep sequencing normalized with unique cDNA molecular identifiers. Donors were grouped into four age groups: young (average roughly 17 years), middle-aged (39), aged (about 59) and long-lived (about 82). To avoid experimental bias, donors of different ages were spread randomly across the sequencing lanes. For two donors (one aged 18 to 29 and one aged 80 or older), the study analyzed two additional independent replicas of 1 million unique cDNA reads from the same blood draw.

On this clonotype itself: The clone's antigen remains unknown. Base qualities were left out, and no much larger clone turns up one base away.

The approximately 40 donors, aged 6 to 90 years, were systemically healthy Caucasian individuals from Russia. Each donor gave ten milliliters of peripheral blood, drawn into EDTA-treated Vacutainer tubes. Ficoll-Paque density-gradient centrifugation was used to isolate PBMCs, with at least 7 million obtained per sample. Total RNA was extracted from PBMCs with Trizol reagent, with at least 6 micrograms obtained per sample. Naive CD45RAhigh/CD27high T cell percentages were measured by flow cytometry on a PBMC aliquot from every donor. Overall results and qualifications from the work: A strong correlation was found between observed TCR beta diversity and the percentage of naive T cells measured by flow cytometry. The long-lived group showed more naive CD4+ T cells, fewer expanded clones and increased TCR diversity than the aged group, suggesting age selection. Donor CMV infection status was unknown, potentially confounding age-related changes in expanded clonotypes. As age increased, observed TCR beta diversity per million T cells dropped in a roughly linear way, and a significant reduction was already evident by age around 41. Conclusive comparison of naive and antigen-experienced compartments was prevented by the profiling of bulk unsorted PBMCs. Estimates of total diversity based on one million sequenced T cells were considered lower bounds and underestimates.

The library was obtained by 5' RACE. Data came from an Illumina HiSeq 2500. A second PCR of roughly 6 to 11 cycles was run with a J-beta primer mix and a sample-barcoded 5' primer. Each TCR beta cDNA molecule received a unique molecular identifier from a template-switch 5' adaptor carrying 12 random nucleotides. Each sample yielded at least 3 million CDR3-containing paired-end reads. First-strand cDNA was synthesized from all RNA with the Mint cDNA synthesis kit, primed by a TRBC-specific oligonucleotide. Following uracil-DNA glycosylase treatment, all cDNA underwent a first 18-cycle PCR with the universal primers M1SS and BC2_uni_R. The authors' analysis ran thus. Normalization of each sample was performed by random selection of 1 million high-quality reads, each carrying a distinct molecular identifier. Reads sharing molecular identifiers were discarded rather than binned into consensus sequences. MiTCR, with a Q25 quality threshold and the strictest error-elimination algorithm, was used for CDR3 identification, clonotype clustering and error correction. A nonparametric unseen species model using Euler transformation provided a lower-bound estimate of total TCR beta diversity. The public reads were reprocessed in TCRdb via fastp at Q25 and MiXCR, keeping in-frame beta chains. Rows are combined by CDR3 protein, so each entry shows the most common genes and DNA. TCRdb assigned the V and J calls; the authors' analysis was not used. The sample profile shows about 1 million distinct CDR3 sequences; roughly 45% of them were found once. The ten largest clones capture over 15% of the sample.

The receptor was derived from a woman between 55 and 75 years old in good health. The sequencing sample was made of blood.

The CDR3 here reads CASSPDLSEQFF. The DNA sequence is TGTGCCAGCTCACCTGATCTGAGTGAGCAGTTCTTC. The chain is assembled from TRBV18 and TRBJ2-1; too little of a D gene remains to name it. From the cysteine through the phenylalanine, the CDR3 covers 12 amino acids. CDR3 DNA is the only sequence kept; it has 36 bases, read in frame from the first base. The V and J ends are trimmed by 3 bases and 9 bases, leaving 9 bases between them. The CDR1 and CDR2 encoded by the germline V gene are KGHSH and LQKENI.